One sample yielded the 18 T cell receptor beta chains listed below, sequenced in a study of long-term antiretroviral therapy in people with HIV. At survey level, the immunoSEQ assay was run in its v3.0 version. Profiled with immunoSEQ multiplex PCR; TCRdb holds only in-frame clones, not every one. The sample has approximately 35,000 clones, around 80% seen once; the top ten hold 8% to 10%. The source material was unsorted PBMCs, sampled 3.1 years after starting antiretroviral therapy. The receptor set was obtained from a woman between 50 and 59 years old with HIV.

In its sample, this clone was seen once. V gene TRBV2 combines with J gene TRBJ2-1; 8 nucleotides agree with TRBD1. Germline CDR1 SNHLY, CDR2 FYNNEI. The CDR3 loop spans 15 amino acids. Trimming took 4 bases from V and 5 from J; bases not matched to a gene: 7. The CDR3 loop reads CASSAGRGRDNEQFF. CDR3 nucleotide sequence: TGTGCCAGCAGTGCAGGCAGGGGGCGGGACAATGAGCAGTTCTTC.

J is TRBJ2-7 and V is TRBV5-1, with 7 nucleotides matching TRBD1. With 1 base clipped from V and 6 bases from J, the junction kept 7 bases outside the gene matches. Germline V CDR1 and CDR2: SGHRS, YFSETQ. The CDR3 spans 14 residues. The DNA for the CDR3 is TGCGCCAGCAGCTTGACAGGGGAACTCTCCGAGCAGTACTTC. Its protein is CASSLTGELSEQYF.

This clone was counted a few times. This chain joins TRBV7-9 and TRBJ2-7, with D perhaps TRBD1 or TRBD2 (6 bases each). Per the germline V gene, CDR1 is SEHNR and CDR2 is FQNEAQ (reference sequence). V shed 1 base and J shed 7 bases, with 11 bases lying between them. The CDR3 contains 13 residues. This CDR3 is CASSLEGGREQYF. Here the CDR3 DNA reads TGTGCCAGCAGCTTAGAAGGGGGGAGAGAGCAGTACTTC.

This clone showed up just a few times. The J gene is TRBJ1-5, the V gene TRBV18; 9 bases are a match to TRBD1. CDR1 is KGHSH and CDR2 is LQKENI in the germline V gene. The CDR3 extends over 16 amino acids. After removal of 1 base from V and 7 bases from J, the junction contained 8 bases not matched to a gene. The CDR3 sequence is CASSPQGQGVIQPQHF. As DNA, the CDR3 is TGTGCCAGCTCACCACAGGGACAGGGAGTAATACAGCCCCAGCATTTT.

This sequence joins TRBV9 and TRBJ2-1; 8 nucleotides align to TRBD2. Per germline, CDR1 SGDLS and CDR2 YYNGEE. The CDR3 sequence is 15 residues long. V shed 0 bases and J 4 bases; nucleotides not matched to a gene: 3. The CDR3 here is CASSVGAGAYNEQFF. Here the CDR3 DNA reads TGTGCCAGCAGCGTAGGAGCGGGGGCATACAATGAGCAGTTCTTC.

The chain employs TRBV5-1 and TRBJ2-7; D not certain. This CDR3 comprises 14 residues. Germline V gene sequence: CDR1 SGHRS, CDR2 YFSETQ. V lost 0 bases and J 4 bases, leaving 11 bases between the germline ends. CDR3 region: CASSLVGSKYEQYF. CDR3 in DNA: TGCGCCAGCAGCTTGGTGGGGTCAAAGTACGAGCAGTACTTC.

The chain has TRBV5-8 and TRBJ1-6; D is unresolved. This CDR3 contains 12 residues. Germline V gene data show CDR1 as SGHTS and CDR2 as YDEGEE. The V end was cut by 2 bases, the J end by 10 bases, with 7 bases between. The CDR3 sequence: CASSFDNSPLHF. As DNA, the CDR3 is TGTGCCAGCAGCTTCGACAACTCACCCCTCCACTTT.

The gene calls are TRBV7-9 and TRBJ2-7; 7 positions match TRBD1. The CDR3 has 15 residues. Trimming removed 4 bases from V and 4 bases from J; junction bases left unmatched: 10. Germline V gene lookup returns CDR1 SEHNR and CDR2 FQNEAQ (reference sequence). CDR3 coding DNA: TGTGCCAGCAGCTCCTCCGGGACAGACATGTACGAGCAGTACGTC. It codes for CASSSSGTDMYEQYV.

The V call is TRBV5-1, the J call TRBJ1-6, with D possibly TRBD1 on 5 matching bases. Germline CDR1 is SGHRS and CDR2 is YFSETQ. Trimming took off 0 bases at V and 0 bases at J, with 16 bases between the two ends. The CDR3 runs 19 residues. CDR3 bases: TGCGCCAGCAGCTTGGTGGTATCGGGGGGAACCTCCTATAATTCACCCCTCCACTTT. Protein sequence: CASSLVVSGGTSYNSPLHF.

This clone has only a few counts. The J gene is TRBJ2-7, the V gene TRBV4-1; D is perhaps TRBD2 (5 bases). Between the trimmed V and J ends, which lost 3 bases and 5 bases, there was a span of 8 bases. The CDR3 spans 12 residues. CDR1 is MGHRA, CDR2 YSYEKL, per germline. The CDR3 DNA reads TGCGCCAGCAGCCAGGGGAGCGACGAGCAGTACTTC. It encodes CASSQGSDEQYF.

The chain is built from TRBV30 and TRBJ1-3, with 8 nucleotides matching TRBD1. CDR1 is GTSNPN and CDR2 is SVGIG in the germline V gene (reference sequence). The CDR3 runs 16 residues. The ends lost 1 base at V and 0 bases at J; junction bases unmatched: 5. CDR3 protein: CAWSAGTGLSGNTIYF. Written as DNA, the CDR3 is TGTGCCTGGAGTGCCGGGACAGGCCTCTCTGGAAACACCATATATTTT.

This clone was picked up one time. The V gene is TRBV6-5, the J gene TRBJ1-1; 7 nucleotides align to TRBD1. Per germline, CDR1 MNHEY and CDR2 SVGAGI. The CDR3 is made up of 14 amino acids. V shed 6 bases, J shed 7 bases, and the junction held 11 bases outside the gene matches. The CDR3 reads CASSPTGMIFEAFF. The CDR3, as DNA: TGTGCCAGCAGCCCGACAGGGATGATCTTTGAAGCTTTCTTT.

The table lists this clone with a few counts. V usage is TRBV27 and J usage is TRBJ1-2; D gene ambiguous. CDR1 is MNHEY and CDR2 is SMNVEV in the germline V gene (reference sequence). Between the trimmed V and J ends, which lost 4 bases and 6 bases, there was a span of 9 bases. CDR3 length equals 12 residues. CDR3 coding DNA: TGTGCCAGCAGTTCCTGGAGGGATGGCTACACCTTC. The encoded protein is CASSSWRDGYTF.

This chain joins TRBV6-5 and TRBJ1-1; D is undetermined. The CDR3 runs to 14 residues. Trimming took off 2 bases at V and 3 bases at J, with 10 bases between the two ends. Germline values: CDR1 MNHEY, CDR2 SVGAGI. The CDR3 DNA reads TGTGCCAGCAGTTACCGGGTAGGTGACACTGAAGCTTTCTTT. This encodes CASSYRVGDTEAFF.

V is TRBV5-1 and J is TRBJ2-2, with TRBD2 matching 9 bases. This CDR3 is built from 17 residues. Germline V gene lookup returns CDR1 SGHRS and CDR2 YFSETQ. V shed 4 bases and J 3 bases; nucleotides not matched to a gene: 10. The CDR3 here is CASSVRGAGGYTGELFF. CDR3 coding DNA: TGCGCCAGCAGCGTCCGAGGAGCGGGGGGCTACACCGGGGAGCTGTTTTTT.

The chain has TRBV18 and TRBJ1-1; 8 bases match TRBD1. CDR1 and CDR2 (germline): KGHSH, LQKENI. The CDR3 length is 15 residues. The V gene end was trimmed by 3 bases and the J gene end by 1 base; junction bases not matched to a gene: 4. The CDR3 protein is CASSPPDRANTEAFF. CDR3 coding DNA: TGTGCCAGCTCACCGCCGGACAGGGCGAACACTGAAGCTTTCTTT.

The chain links TRBV14 to TRBJ1-5; possible D gene TRBD1, 5 bases. Germline V CDR1 and CDR2: SGHDN, FVKESK. This CDR3 has 21 amino acids. Between the trimmed V and J ends, which lost 0 bases and 0 bases, there was a span of 24 bases. The CDR3: CASSQERWGFPRGNSNQPQHF. In DNA, the CDR3 is TGTGCCAGCAGCCAAGAGAGGTGGGGTTTCCCGAGGGGCAATAGCAATCAGCCCCAGCATTTT.

This chain connects TRBV11-2 to TRBJ2-7; the D gene could be TRBD1 or TRBD2 (5 bases each). This CDR3 has 15 amino acids. Germline loops: CDR1 SGHAT, CDR2 FQNNGV. V lost 3 bases and J 4 bases, leaving 16 bases between the germline ends. The CDR3: CASSLGDGISYEQYF. CDR3 in DNA: TGTGCCAGCAGCTTGGGGGACGGCATCTCGTACGAGCAGTACTTC.